This TCR beta chain was captured in a study of T-cell memory formation after mild COVID-19. TCRdb re-analysed the 5' RACE reads in MiXCR, keeping a single row per CDR3 protein. The sample includes a few hundred thousand distinct CDR3 sequences, 25% to 30% of them seen just once. Regarding this clonotype: What it binds is not known.

The CDR3 totals 15 residues. Germline loops: CDR1 SGHVS, CDR2 FNYEAQ. V lost 5 bases and J lost 2, with 14 bases in between. Findings of the study overall: Clones that contracted from day 15 to 85 were balanced CD4/CD8, while later expanders leaned CD4+.

The V gene is TRBV7-6, the J gene TRBJ2-3; TRBD1 is a possible D gene (6 bases). The sequence derives from an adult woman who had mild COVID-19 (a few samples of this study predate the infection). Cell type and time point are not known. The specimen sequenced was PBMCs or a T cell subset sorted from them (not recorded which). CDR3 bases: TGTGCCAGCAGCCCCCGGACAGTGCCCACAGATACGCAGTATTTT. Its protein product is CASSPRTVPTDTQYF.